This paragraph covers one TCR beta chain sequence. The antigen this receptor binds is unknown. No much larger clone exists at a distance of one base, and base qualities are not known. The data originate from a study of PD-L1 blockade in urothelial cancer listed by TCRdb under 2017. Background on the whole study: Every patient began therapy in about 2014 and was given atezolizumab 1,200 mg intravenously every 3 weeks. About 90% of the roughly 29 patients were males with bladder-origin urothelial cancer, and about 60% of the roughly 30 reported a prior smoking history. An ECOG performance status of 0 or 1 was recorded for the patients, and 0 to 3 prior chemotherapy regimens had been received by the patients. Blood samples were analyzed at two time points: 3 weeks after treatment start (second dose) and 6 weeks after treatment start. Blood samples gave median yields of roughly 150,000 T cells and over 80,000 unique TCRs, along with a median clonality of about 0.084. An exploratory multi-omic analysis was conducted of the somatic, immune and clinical correlates of response to PD-L1 blockade with atezolizumab in urothelial cancer. Pretreatment tumor samples and matched peripheral blood, collected serially before and after atezolizumab treatment, underwent TCR sequencing. Progression-free survival longer than 6 months counted as durable clinical benefit, and TCR features were additionally tested against both progression-free and overall survival. In the same patients, whole exome sequencing and RNA sequencing of pretreatment tumors were performed in addition to TCR sequencing. About 10 patients reached durable clinical benefit, while 20 to 25 patients did not. Pretreatment blood TCR-seq was available for twenty-nine patients, at least one posttreatment blood collection was obtained for 24 patients, and tumor TCR-seq was available for 24 patients. The investigation overall reported the following: Among patients with durable benefit, tumor-associated TCR clones showed greater expansion in peripheral blood 3 weeks after treatment started (n ≈ 21, p = 0.022). Because of the small sample size (n of about 30) and the many exploratory analyses performed, the results are intended to be regarded as hypothesis-generating. A pretreatment peripheral blood TCR clonality below the median was linked to improved progression-free and overall survival.

The sample's time point, from its label and the paper: peripheral blood 6 weeks after treatment start. A total of 25 to 35 patients with locally advanced or metastatic urothelial carcinoma, treated at Memorial Sloan Kettering on a trial protocol, made up the cohort. Peripheral blood mononuclear cells were collected pretreatment and during treatment, at between 1 and 8 total time points per patient. The Qiagen DNeasy Blood extraction kit was used to purify genomic DNA from total PBMCs and from tumor samples. PBMCs were collected pretreatment and during treatment, and were isolated and stored as previously described. To estimate absolute template abundance from read counts, synthetic TCR analog templates were spiked into each PCR. Using the immunoSEQ assay, TCRbeta CDR3 regions were amplified from genomic DNA with bias-controlled V and J gene primers. Rearranged TCRbeta segments were sequenced at approximately 20X coverage. Per the authors' processing: Sequencing errors were corrected by clustering and CDR3s were annotated against IMGT to assign V, D and J genes. Downstream analyses used only productive TCRbeta rearrangements, leaving out any out-of-frame or stop-codon sequences. Clonality was computed as one minus Shannon entropy normalized by the log of the number of unique productive sequences. Fisher's exact test with Benjamini-Hochberg correction, using a cutoff of adjusted p below 0.01, was how clones that differed between time points or between blood and tumor were identified. TCRdb provides this immuneACCESS table in a form limited to in-frame rearrangements. Some clones are lacking; in checked studies, under half of them reflect an unresolved V gene, and why the rest are absent is not known. V, J and clone size were drawn from that table, and D and trimming were deduced from the DNA. The table for this sample lists some 120,000 clones; 85% to 90% of them were counted only once. 1.5% to 2% of the sample lies in the top ten.

Including cysteine and phenylalanine, the CDR3 has 16 amino acids. Only the CDR3 part of the read is kept: 48 bases, read in frame from the first base. The germline V end is reduced by 0 bases and the J end by 6 bases; junction bases left unmatched: 9. The germline V gene yields MGHRA for CDR1 and YSYEKL for CDR2. The sequence links TRBV4-1 to TRBJ1-2; 8 bases in the junction line up with TRBD1. The sample here was PBMCs, taken around atezolizumab (anti-PD-L1) treatment. This TCR derives from a man aged 60 to 69 with urothelial cancer. Here the CDR3 is given as CASSQESRGRFHGYTF. Read as DNA, the sequence is TGCGCCAGCAGCCAAGAGTCCAGGGGGCGCTTTCATGGCTACACCTTC.